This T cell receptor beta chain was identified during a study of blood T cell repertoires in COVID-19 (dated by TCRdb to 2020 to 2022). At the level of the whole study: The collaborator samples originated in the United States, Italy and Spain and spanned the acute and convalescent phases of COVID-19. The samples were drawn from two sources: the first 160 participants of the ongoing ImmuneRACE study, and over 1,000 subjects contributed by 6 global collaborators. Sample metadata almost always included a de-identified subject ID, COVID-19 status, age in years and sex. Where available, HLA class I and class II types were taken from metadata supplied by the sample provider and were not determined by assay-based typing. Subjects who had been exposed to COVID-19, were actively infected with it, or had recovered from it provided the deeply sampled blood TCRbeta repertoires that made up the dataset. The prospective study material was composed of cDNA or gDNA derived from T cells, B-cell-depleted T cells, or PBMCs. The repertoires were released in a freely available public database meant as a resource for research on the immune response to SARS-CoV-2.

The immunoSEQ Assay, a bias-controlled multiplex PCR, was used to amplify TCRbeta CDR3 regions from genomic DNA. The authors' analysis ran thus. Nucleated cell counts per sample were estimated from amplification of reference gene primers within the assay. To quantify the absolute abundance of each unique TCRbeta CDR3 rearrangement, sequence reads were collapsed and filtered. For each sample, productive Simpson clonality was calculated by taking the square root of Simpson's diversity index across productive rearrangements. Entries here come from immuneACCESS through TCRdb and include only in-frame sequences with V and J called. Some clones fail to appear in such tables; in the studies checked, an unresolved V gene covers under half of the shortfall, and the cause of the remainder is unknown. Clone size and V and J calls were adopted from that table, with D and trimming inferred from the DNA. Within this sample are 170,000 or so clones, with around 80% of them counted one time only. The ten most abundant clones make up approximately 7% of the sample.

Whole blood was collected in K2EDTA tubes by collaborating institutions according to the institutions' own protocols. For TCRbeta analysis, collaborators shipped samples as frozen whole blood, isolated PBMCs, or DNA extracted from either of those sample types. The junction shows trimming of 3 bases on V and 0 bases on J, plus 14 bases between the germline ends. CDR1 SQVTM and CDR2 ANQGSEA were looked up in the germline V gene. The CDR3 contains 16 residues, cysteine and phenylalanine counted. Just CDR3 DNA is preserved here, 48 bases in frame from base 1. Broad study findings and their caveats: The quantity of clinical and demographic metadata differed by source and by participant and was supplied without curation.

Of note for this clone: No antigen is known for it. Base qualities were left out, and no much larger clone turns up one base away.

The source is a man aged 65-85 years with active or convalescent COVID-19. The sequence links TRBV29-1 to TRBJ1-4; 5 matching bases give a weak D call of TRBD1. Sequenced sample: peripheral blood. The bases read TGCAGCGTTGATGGAGGGGCCGATGCAACTAATGAAAAACTGTTTTTT. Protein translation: CSVDGGADATNEKLFF. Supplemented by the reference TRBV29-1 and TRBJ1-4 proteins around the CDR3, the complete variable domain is SAVISQKPSRDICQRGTSLTIQCQVDSQVTMMFWYRQQPGQSLTLIATANQGSEATYESGFVIDKFPISRPNLTFSTLTVSNMSPEDSSIYLCSVDGGADATNEKLFFGSGTQLSVL.